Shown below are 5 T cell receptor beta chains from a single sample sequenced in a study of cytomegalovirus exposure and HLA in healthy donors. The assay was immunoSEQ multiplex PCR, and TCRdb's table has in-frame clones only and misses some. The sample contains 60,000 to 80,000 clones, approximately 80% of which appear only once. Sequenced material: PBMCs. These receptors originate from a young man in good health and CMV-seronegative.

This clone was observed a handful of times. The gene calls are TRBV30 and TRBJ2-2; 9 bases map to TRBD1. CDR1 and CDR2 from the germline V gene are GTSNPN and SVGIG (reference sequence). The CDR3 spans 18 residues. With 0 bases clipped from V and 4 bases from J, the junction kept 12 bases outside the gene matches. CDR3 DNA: TGTGCCTGGAGTGTAAAGGTGCACCGGACAGGGGTCACCGGGGAGCTGTTTTTT. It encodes CAWSVKVHRTGVTGELFF.

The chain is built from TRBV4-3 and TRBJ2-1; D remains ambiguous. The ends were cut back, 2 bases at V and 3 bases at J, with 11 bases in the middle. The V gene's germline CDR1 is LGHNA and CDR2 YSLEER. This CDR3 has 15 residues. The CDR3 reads CASSQTRRSYNEQFF. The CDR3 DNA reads TGCGCCAGCAGCCAAACGCGGAGAAGCTACAATGAGCAGTTCTTC.

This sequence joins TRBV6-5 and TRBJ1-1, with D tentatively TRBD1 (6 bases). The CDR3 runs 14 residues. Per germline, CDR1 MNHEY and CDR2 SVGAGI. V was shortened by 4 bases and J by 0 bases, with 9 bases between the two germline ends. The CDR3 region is CASSFTGMNTEAFF. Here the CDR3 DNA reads TGTGCCAGCAGTTTTACAGGGATGAACACTGAAGCTTTCTTT.

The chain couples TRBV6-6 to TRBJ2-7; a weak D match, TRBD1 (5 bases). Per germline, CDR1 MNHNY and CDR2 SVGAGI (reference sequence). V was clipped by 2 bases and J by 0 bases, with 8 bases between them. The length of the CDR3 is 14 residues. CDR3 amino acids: CASSYDRHSYEQYF. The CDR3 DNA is TGTGCCAGCAGTTACGACAGACACTCCTACGAGCAGTACTTC.

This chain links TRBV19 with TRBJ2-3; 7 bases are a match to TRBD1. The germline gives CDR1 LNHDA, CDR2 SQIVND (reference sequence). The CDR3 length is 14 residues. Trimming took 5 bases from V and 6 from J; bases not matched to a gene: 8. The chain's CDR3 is CASSLGQDWDTQYF. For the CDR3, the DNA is TGTGCCAGTAGTCTCGGACAGGATTGGGATACGCAGTATTTT.